This TCR beta chain is from a study of T-cell reconstitution after alpha-beta-depleted transplantation in children. Worth noting for this clonotype: Antigen unknown.

Broader study findings: About two months after transplant, alpha-beta T cells reportedly came from several hundred expanded graft clones. T-cell counts and diversity at one year following transplant were attributed mainly to newly produced T cells.

Preparing the TCRbeta library involved the use of unique molecular identifiers. TCRdb independently ran MiXCR on the PCR reads; one entry per CDR3 protein. This table holds hundreds of thousands of distinct CDR3 sequences, about an eighth found once. The CDR3 spans 15 residues. Germline-derived CDR1 and CDR2 are SEHNR and FQNEAQ (reference sequence). The junction had 1 base not matched to a gene; V was cut back by 1 base and J by 1 base. The clonotype was recovered from a girl aged 2 to 9 with congenital amegakaryocytic thrombocytopenia, due to receive a stem cell transplant. The genes are TRBV7-9 and TRBJ2-1; 7 bases are a match to TRBD2. The sequenced sample was PBMCs, obtained before TCRalphabeta/CD19-depleted stem cell transplant. The DNA for the CDR3 is TGTGCCAGCAGCTTAGTGCGGGAGTCCTACAATGAGCAGTTCTTC. The encoded protein is CASSLVRESYNEQFF.